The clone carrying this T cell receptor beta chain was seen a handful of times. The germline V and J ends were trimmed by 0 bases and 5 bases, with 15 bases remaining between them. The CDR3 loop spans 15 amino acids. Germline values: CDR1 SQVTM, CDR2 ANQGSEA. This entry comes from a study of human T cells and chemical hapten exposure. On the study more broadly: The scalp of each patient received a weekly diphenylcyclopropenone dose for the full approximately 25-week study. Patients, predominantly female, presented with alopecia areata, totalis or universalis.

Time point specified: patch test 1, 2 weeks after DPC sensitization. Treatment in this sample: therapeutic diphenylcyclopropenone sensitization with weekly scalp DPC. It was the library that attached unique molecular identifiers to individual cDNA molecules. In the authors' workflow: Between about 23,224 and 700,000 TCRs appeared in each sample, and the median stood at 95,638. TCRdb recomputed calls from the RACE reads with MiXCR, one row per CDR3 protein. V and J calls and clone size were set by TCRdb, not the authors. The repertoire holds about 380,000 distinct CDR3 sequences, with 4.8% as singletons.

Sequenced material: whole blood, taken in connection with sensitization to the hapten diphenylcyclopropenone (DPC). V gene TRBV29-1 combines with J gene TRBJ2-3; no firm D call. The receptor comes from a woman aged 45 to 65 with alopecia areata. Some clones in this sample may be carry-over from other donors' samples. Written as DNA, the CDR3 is TGCAGCGTTGAAGATCAAACCAATAATAAAGATACGCAGTATTTT. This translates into CSVEDQTNNKDTQYF.